This TCR beta chain is drawn from a study of T-cell reconstitution after alpha-beta-depleted transplantation in children. Library preparation (for TCRbeta) was performed with unique molecular identifiers. TCRdb recomputed calls from the PCR reads with MiXCR, one row per CDR3 protein. Of roughly 200,000 distinct CDR3 sequences listed, roughly 15% are singletons. This clonotype has ten or more counts. Sequencing was performed on PBMCs from the stem cell graft donor, taken from the stem cell graft. The sequence was obtained from a human donor who donated a stem cell graft to a child with acute lymphoblastic leukemia.

CDR3 sequence reads: CASSGRAKGKYGYTF. The CDR3 DNA reads as TGTGCCAGCAGTGGGAGGGCGAAAGGGAAGTATGGCTACACCTTC. The J gene is TRBJ1-2, the V gene TRBV6-1; D gene unclear. V dropped 4 bases and J dropped 5 bases, with 17 bases sitting between them. The CDR3 is 15 amino acids. Germline values: CDR1 MNHNS, CDR2 SASEGT.